Each of the 18 T cell receptor beta chains below was sequenced from the same sample in a study of T cells in Graves' hyperthyroidism and ophthalmopathy. RNA transcripts served as the template for amplifying TCR beta CDR3 regions. Primed by the HTBI set, a first-round RT-PCR was run on the TCR CDR3. One entry per CDR3 protein, called by TCRdb with MiXCR from the multiplex PCR reads. Among 410,000 or so distinct CDR3 sequences listed, approximately 15% were seen once. Sequencing was done on a sample of blood. These receptors were obtained from a man aged 18 to 30 with Graves' ophthalmopathy.

As for this clonotype: A much larger clone lies a single base off, so this may be a read error. The chain links TRBV30 to TRBJ2-3; 12 nucleotides match TRBD2. Trimming took 1 base from V and 6 from J; bases not matched to a gene: 5. Germline-derived CDR1 and CDR2 are GTSNPN and SVGIG (reference sequence). CDR3 size: 15 residues. The CDR3 here is CAWSGTSGVGDTQYF. CDR3 in DNA: TGTGCCTGGAGTGGGACTAGCGGGGTTGGGGATACGCAGTATTTT. Together with reference TRBV30 and TRBJ2-3, the CDR3 gives the full variable domain: SQTIHQWPATLVQPVGSPLSLECTVEGTSNPNLYWYRQAAGRGLQLLFYSVGIGQISSEVPQNLSASRPQDRQFILSSKKLLLSDSGFYLCAWSGTSGVGDTQYFGPGTRLTVL.

This clonotype was seen many times. The rearrangement joins TRBV2 to TRBJ2-7; D call uncertain. The V end lost 6 bases, the J end lost 7 bases, and 16 bases lay between the germline ends. This CDR3 is built from 13 residues. Germline values: CDR1 SNHLY, CDR2 FYNNEI. DNA for the CDR3: TGTGCCAGCAGCCAGACCCCCTATGGAGAGCAGTACTTC. Its translation: CASSQTPYGEQYF.

Ten or more counts support this clonotype. The V call is TRBV20-1, the J call TRBJ2-3; D remains ambiguous. Deletions cut 0 bases from V and 0 bases from J, with 7 bases between. Germline values: CDR1 DFQATT, CDR2 SNEGSKA (reference sequence). The CDR3 loop spans 14 amino acids. In nucleotides, the CDR3 is TGCAGTGCTAGAGATCCGACTAGCACAGATACGCAGTATTTT. It is translated as CSARDPTSTDTQYF.

This clonotype was seen many times. The chain has TRBV6-5 and TRBJ2-3; TRBD1 might be the D (5 bases). Germline V gives CDR1 MNHEY, CDR2 SVGAGI. This CDR3 spans 17 amino acids. The V end lost 0 bases, the J end lost 0 bases, and 13 bases lay between the germline ends. The CDR3 reads CASSYSFDRSSTDTQYF. CDR3 sequence (DNA): TGTGCCAGCAGTTACTCCTTTGACAGATCTAGCACAGATACGCAGTATTTT.

The chain joins TRBV19 to TRBJ2-2; weak D call: TRBD1 (6 bases). CDR1 LNHDA and CDR2 SQIVND come from the germline V gene (reference sequence). Trimming removed 5 bases at V and 0 bases at J, with 10 bases between. The CDR3 runs to 15 residues. The CDR3 DNA reads as TGTGCCAGTAGTGCAGGGGATGCGAACACCGGGGAGCTGTTTTTT. Translation: CASSAGDANTGELFF.

This sequence joins TRBV20-1 and TRBJ1-6; D is possibly TRBD1 (5 bases). This CDR3 has 12 residues. V lost 5 bases to trimming and J lost 18 bases, with 20 bases between them. Germline values: CDR1 DFQATT, CDR2 SNEGSKA (reference sequence). CDR3 region: CSAPMGGMLPHF. The CDR3 DNA sequence: TGCAGTGCTCCGATGGGGGGGATGCTCCCCCACTTT.

The rearrangement links TRBV7-8 to TRBJ2-7, with TRBD1 identical over 10 bases. With 6 bases clipped from V and 0 bases from J, the junction kept 11 bases outside the gene matches. Germline CDR1 reads SGHVS; CDR2 reads FQNEAQ. The length of the CDR3 is 17 residues. The CDR3 spells CASSEDPGTGASYEQYF. In DNA form, the CDR3 reads TGTGCCAGCAGTGAAGACCCCGGGACAGGGGCCTCCTACGAGCAGTACTTC.

In its sample, this clonotype was seen many times. This rearrangement joins TRBV7-6 to TRBJ1-1, with 7 bases that match TRBD1. CDR1 and CDR2 from the germline V gene are SGHVS and FNYEAQ. The junction had 11 bases not matched to a gene; V was cut back by 5 bases and J by 2 bases. The CDR3 has 16 residues. Here the CDR3 DNA reads TGTGCCAGCAGCCTGTCCCCGGGACAGAGTAACACTGAAGCTTTCTTT. Its protein product is CASSLSPGQSNTEAFF.

This clonotype appeared many times. This sequence joins TRBV2 and TRBJ2-4; 7 nucleotides align to TRBD1. Germline trimming cut 4 bases from V and 6 bases from J; bases unmatched to any gene: 6. The CDR3 has 14 amino acids. CDR1 is SNHLY and CDR2 is FYNNEI in the germline V gene. DNA of the CDR3: TGTGCCAGCAGTGGAGTAGGGGGCATAAACATTCAGTACTTC. Its protein product is CASSGVGGINIQYF.

Many counts were recorded for this clonotype. This chain connects TRBV18 to TRBJ1-6, with 9 nucleotides matching TRBD1. This CDR3 spans 15 amino acids. Trimming took 0 bases from V and 8 from J; bases not matched to a gene: 2. The germline V gene has CDR1 KGHSH and CDR2 LQKENI. The CDR3 loop is CASSPPGQGDSPLHF. CDR3 in DNA: TGTGCCAGCTCACCACCGGGACAGGGCGATTCACCCCTCCACTTT.

This clonotype was observed at least ten times. The chain employs TRBV29-1 and TRBJ2-1; D is undetermined. The length of the CDR3 is 10 residues. Trimming cost V 7 bases and J 9 bases, with 10 bases left between them. Germline assignment: CDR1 SQVTM and CDR2 ANQGSEA. The CDR3, as DNA: TGCAGCGCCGAAGGGCGTGAGCAGTTCTTC. Translation gives CSAEGREQFF.

This clonotype was counted ten times or more. The V and J genes are TRBV20-1 and TRBJ2-2; 7 nucleotides line up with TRBD1. The germline gives CDR1 DFQATT, CDR2 SNEGSKA (reference sequence). CDR3 size: 14 residues. The J segment lost 6 bases and the V segment lost 3 bases, leaving 7 bases of the junction unmatched. The DNA for the CDR3 is TGCAGTGCTAGGACAGGGACAAACGCCGGGGAGCTGTTTTTT. Translated: CSARTGTNAGELFF.

This clonotype was counted at least ten times. The gene calls are TRBV25-1 and TRBJ1-1; no clear D gene. CDR3 length: 13 amino acids. Trimming took 2 bases from V and 2 from J, leaving 6 bases between them. The germline gives CDR1 MGHDK, CDR2 SYGVNS. As DNA, the CDR3 is TGTGCCAGCAGTGAAAAGATTAACACTGAAGCTTTCTTT. This gives the protein CASSEKINTEAFF.

V gene TRBV20-1 combines with J gene TRBJ1-5; D is uncertain. Deletions cut 6 bases from V and 0 bases from J, with 6 bases between. The germline CDR1 and CDR2 sequences are DFQATT and SNEGSKA (reference sequence). The CDR3 sequence is 12 residues long. CDR3 coding DNA: TGCAGTGCCCGGTATAGCAATCAGCCCCAGCATTTT. This gives the protein CSARYSNQPQHF.

The table lists this clonotype with a few counts. The rearrangement joins TRBV25-1 to TRBJ1-1, with D possibly matching TRBD1 (5 bases). The germline V gene encodes CDR1 MGHDK and CDR2 SYGVNS. The CDR3 sequence is 15 residues long. V was cut by 3 bases and J by 5 bases, with 16 bases left in between. This CDR3 reads CASSEQGAGGTEAFF. The CDR3 DNA follows: TGTGCCAGCAGTGAGCAGGGTGCGGGGGGTACTGAAGCTTTCTTT.

This clonotype was seen only a few times. This chain's CDR3 is CASSLAGHGTDTQYF. As DNA, the CDR3 is TGTGCCAGCAGTTTGGCGGGCCACGGCACAGATACGCAGTATTTT. The chain combines TRBV6-2 or TRBV6-3 with TRBJ2-3; weak D call: TRBD2 (5 bases). The CDR3 is made up of 15 amino acids. V was shortened by 4 bases and J by 1 base, with 12 bases between the two germline ends. Germline assignment: CDR1 MNHEY and CDR2 SVGEGT.

The rearrangement links TRBV4-2 to TRBJ2-1; 7 nucleotides agree with TRBD2. The V gene end was trimmed by 1 base and the J gene end by 7 bases; junction bases not matched to a gene: 4. The CDR3 has 14 residues. Looked up from germline, CDR1 is LGHNA and CDR2 is YNFKEQ. This CDR3 is CASSQGGSGNEQFF. DNA of the CDR3: TGTGCCAGCAGCCAAGGCGGGAGTGGGAATGAGCAGTTCTTC.

This clonotype was seen a handful of times. V and J are TRBV6-1 and TRBJ1-4; D is ambiguous. V lost 7 bases, J lost 8 bases, and 14 bases lay in between. This CDR3 is 13 amino acids long. CDR1 is MNHNS, CDR2 SASEGT, per germline. In DNA, the CDR3 is TGTGCCAGCATGGTAGGAAATAGGGAAAAACTGTTTTTT. Residues: CASMVGNREKLFF.